Reported below is one TCR beta chain. The target antigen is unknown. TCR beta libraries were prepared from cDNA with unique molecular identifiers. TCRdb used MiXCR to reprocess the PCR reads, holding one entry per CDR3 protein. The table lists hundreds of thousands of distinct CDR3 sequences, roughly 29% of them singletons, with around 0.56% in the top ten. This sample is part of a study of post-analysis software for immune sequencing data. V gave up 2 bases and J gave up 4 bases; unmatched junction bases: 18. This CDR3 is built from 20 residues. Germline CDR1 is SEHNR and CDR2 is FQNEAQ (reference sequence). Study observations and caveats: Elevated frequency relative to controls characterized several TRBV segments in patients, TRBV5-6, TRBV5-1 and TRBV20-1 among them.

The TCR sequence derives from a girl aged 10 to 17 with multiple sclerosis. Input material: blood. The V gene is TRBV7-9, the J gene TRBJ2-3, with TRBD2 matching over 10 bases. Here the CDR3 DNA reads TGTGCCAGCAGCTTATACGTTGGGGTAGCGGGAGGCCCCGGCGCAGATACGCAGTATTTT. Encoded protein: CASSLYVGVAGGPGADTQYF.